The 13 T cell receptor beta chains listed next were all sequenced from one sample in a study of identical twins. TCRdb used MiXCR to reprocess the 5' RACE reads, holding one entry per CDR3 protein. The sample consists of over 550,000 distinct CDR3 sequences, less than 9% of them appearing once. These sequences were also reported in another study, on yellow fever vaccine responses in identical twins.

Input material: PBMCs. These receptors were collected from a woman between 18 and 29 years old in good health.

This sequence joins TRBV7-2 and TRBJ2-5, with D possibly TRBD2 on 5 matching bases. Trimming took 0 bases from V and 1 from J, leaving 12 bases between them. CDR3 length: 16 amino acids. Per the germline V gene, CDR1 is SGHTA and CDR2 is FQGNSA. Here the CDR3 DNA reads TGTGCCAGCAGCTTAGCGCGGGCAGTCGCCCAAGAGACCCAGTACTTC. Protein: CASSLARAVAQETQYF. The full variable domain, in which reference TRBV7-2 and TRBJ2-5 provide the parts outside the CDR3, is GAGVSQSPSNKVTEKGKDVELRCDPISGHTALYWYRQSLGQGLEFLIYFQGNSAPDKSGLPSDRFSAERTGGSVSTLTIQRTQQEDSAVYLCASSLARAVAQETQYFGPGTRLLVL.

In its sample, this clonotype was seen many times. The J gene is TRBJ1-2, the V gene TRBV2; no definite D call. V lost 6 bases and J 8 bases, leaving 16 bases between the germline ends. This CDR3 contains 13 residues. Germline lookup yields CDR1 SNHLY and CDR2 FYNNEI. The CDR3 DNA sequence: TGTGCCAGCAGCACCGAGCCCCAAGAAGGCTACACCTTC. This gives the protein CASSTEPQEGYTF.

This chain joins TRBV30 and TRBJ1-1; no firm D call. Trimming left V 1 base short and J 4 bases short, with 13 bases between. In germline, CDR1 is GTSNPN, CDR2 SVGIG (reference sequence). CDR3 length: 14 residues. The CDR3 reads CAWSAPEGGTEAFF. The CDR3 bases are TGTGCCTGGAGTGCGCCGGAGGGCGGCACTGAAGCTTTCTTT. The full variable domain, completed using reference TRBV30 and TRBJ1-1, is SQTIHQWPATLVQPVGSPLSLECTVEGTSNPNLYWYRQAAGRGLQLLFYSVGIGQISSEVPQNLSASRPQDRQFILSSKKLLLSDSGFYLCAWSAPEGGTEAFFGQGTRLTVV.

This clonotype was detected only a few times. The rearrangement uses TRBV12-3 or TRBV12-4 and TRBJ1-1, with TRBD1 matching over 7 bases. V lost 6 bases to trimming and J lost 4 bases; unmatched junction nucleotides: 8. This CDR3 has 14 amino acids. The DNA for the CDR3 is TGTGCCAGCAGCCGGGACAGAATACTCACTGAAGCTTTCTTT. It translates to CASSRDRILTEAFF.

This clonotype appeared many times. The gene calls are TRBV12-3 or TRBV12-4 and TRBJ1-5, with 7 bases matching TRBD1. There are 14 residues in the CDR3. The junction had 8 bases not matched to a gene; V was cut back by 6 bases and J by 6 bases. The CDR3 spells CASRDRVGSQPQHF. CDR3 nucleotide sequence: TGTGCCAGCAGAGACAGGGTGGGGAGTCAGCCCCAGCATTTT.

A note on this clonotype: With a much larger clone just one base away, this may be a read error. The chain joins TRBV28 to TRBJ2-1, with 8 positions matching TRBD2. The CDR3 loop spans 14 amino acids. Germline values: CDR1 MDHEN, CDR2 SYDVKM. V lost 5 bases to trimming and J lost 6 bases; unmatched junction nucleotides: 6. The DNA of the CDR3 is TGTGCCAGCAGTCGTAGCGGGGACTTCAATGAGCAGTTCTTC. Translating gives CASSRSGDFNEQFF. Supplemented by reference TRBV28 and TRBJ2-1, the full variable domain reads DVKVTQSSRYLVKRTGEKVFLECVQDMDHENMFWYRQDPGLGLRLIYFSYDVKMKEKGDIPEGYSVSREKKERFSLILESASTNQTSMYLCASSRSGDFNEQFFGPGTRLTVL.

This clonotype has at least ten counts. CDR3 bases: TGTGCCAGCAGGCCGAACCCTGGAAACACCATATATTTT. It specifies CASRPNPGNTIYF. The rearrangement joins TRBV12-3 or TRBV12-4 to TRBJ1-3; D is undetermined. The CDR3 is made up of 13 amino acids. V was trimmed by 6 bases and J by 2 bases, leaving 8 bases between them.

In DNA, the CDR3 is TGTGCCAGCAGCTCCCGACAGGGAGTGAACACTGAAGCTTTCTTT. Translating it yields CASSSRQGVNTEAFF. This chain uses TRBV7-9 with TRBJ1-1; 7 bases are a match to TRBD1. The CDR3 loop spans 15 amino acids. Unmatched junction bases numbered 5, after V lost 4 bases and J lost 0 bases. Germline V gene sequence: CDR1 SEHNR, CDR2 FQNEAQ (reference sequence).

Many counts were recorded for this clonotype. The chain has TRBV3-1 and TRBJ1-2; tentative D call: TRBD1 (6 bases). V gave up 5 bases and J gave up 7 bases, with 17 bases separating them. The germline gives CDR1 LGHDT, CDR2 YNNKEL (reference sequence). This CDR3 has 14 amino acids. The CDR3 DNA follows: TGTGCCAGCAGCGGGGCCGTCAGGGGAATTGGCTACACCTTC. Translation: CASSGAVRGIGYTF.

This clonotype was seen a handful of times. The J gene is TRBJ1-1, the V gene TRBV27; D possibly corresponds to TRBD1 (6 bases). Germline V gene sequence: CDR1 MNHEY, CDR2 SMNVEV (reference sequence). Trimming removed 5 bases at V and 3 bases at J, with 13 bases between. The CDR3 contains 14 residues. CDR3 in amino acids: CASSLYRVDTEAFF. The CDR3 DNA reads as TGTGCCAGCAGTCTGTACAGGGTGGACACTGAAGCTTTCTTT.

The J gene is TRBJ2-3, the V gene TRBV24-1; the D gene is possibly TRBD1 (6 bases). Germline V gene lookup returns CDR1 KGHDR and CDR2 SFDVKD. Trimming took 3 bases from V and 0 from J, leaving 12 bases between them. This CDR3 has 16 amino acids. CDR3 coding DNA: TGTGCCACCAGTGATAGGACAGCCACTAGCACAGATACGCAGTATTTT. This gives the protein CATSDRTATSTDTQYF.

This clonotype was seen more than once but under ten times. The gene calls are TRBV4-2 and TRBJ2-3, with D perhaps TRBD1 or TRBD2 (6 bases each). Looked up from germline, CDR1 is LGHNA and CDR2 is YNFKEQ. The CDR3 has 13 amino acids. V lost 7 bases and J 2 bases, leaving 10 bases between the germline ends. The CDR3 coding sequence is TGTGCCAGCAAGGGGGGACCCACAGATACGCAGTATTTT. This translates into CASKGGPTDTQYF.

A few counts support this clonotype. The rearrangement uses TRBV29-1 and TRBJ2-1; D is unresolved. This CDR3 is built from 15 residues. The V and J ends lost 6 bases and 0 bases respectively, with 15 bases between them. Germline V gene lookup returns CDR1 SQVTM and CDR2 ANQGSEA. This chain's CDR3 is CSVDATWSSYNEQFF. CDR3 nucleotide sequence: TGCAGCGTCGACGCTACGTGGAGCTCCTACAATGAGCAGTTCTTC.